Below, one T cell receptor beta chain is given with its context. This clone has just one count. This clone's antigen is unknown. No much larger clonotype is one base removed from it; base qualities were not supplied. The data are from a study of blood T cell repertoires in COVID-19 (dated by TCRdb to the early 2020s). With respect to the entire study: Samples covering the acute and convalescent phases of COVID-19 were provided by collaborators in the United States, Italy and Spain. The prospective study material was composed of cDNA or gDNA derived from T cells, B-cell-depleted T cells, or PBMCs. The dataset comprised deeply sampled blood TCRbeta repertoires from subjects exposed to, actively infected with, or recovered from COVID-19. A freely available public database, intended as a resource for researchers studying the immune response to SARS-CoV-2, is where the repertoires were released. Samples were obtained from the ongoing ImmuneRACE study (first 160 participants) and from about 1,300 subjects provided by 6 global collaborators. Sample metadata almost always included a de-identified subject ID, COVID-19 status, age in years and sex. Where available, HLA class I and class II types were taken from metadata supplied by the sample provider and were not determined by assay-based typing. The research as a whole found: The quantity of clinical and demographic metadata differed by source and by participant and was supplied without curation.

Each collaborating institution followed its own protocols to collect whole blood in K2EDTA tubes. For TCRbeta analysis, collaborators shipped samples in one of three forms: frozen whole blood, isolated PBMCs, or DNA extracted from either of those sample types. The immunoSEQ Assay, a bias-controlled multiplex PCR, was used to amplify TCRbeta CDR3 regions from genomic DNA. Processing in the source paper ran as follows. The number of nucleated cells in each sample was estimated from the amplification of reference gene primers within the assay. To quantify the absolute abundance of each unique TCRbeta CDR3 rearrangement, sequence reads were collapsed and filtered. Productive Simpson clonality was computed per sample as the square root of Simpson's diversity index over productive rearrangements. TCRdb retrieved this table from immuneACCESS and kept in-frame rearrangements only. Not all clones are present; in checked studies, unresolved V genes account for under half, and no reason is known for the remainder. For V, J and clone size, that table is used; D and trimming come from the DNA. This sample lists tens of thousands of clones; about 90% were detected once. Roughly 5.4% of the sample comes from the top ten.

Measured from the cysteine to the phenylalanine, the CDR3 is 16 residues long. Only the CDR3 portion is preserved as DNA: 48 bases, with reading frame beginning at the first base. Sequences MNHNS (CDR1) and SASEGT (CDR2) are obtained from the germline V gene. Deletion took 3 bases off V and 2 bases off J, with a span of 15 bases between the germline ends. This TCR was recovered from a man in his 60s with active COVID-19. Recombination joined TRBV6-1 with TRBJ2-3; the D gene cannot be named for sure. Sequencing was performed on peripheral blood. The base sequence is TGTGCCAGCAGTGATGATGGAGCCAACCCCACAGATACGCAGTATTTT. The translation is CASSDDGANPTDTQYF.